This is a list of T cell receptor beta chains from one sample in a study of OX40 agonist ivuxolimab in advanced cancers. Repertoires were generated with immunoSEQ multiplex PCR, while TCRdb's copy carries only in-frame clones and drops some. The data show fewer than 95,000 clones, more than 80% seen once. Material: CD4+ or CD8+ T cells sorted from blood, obtained in a trial of the OX40 agonist ivuxolimab. The receptors here all came from an adult with an advanced solid tumor such as melanoma, head and neck, liver or kidney cancer. Each CDR3 is given with its conserved first and last residue. D genes are given only for firm matches. Size tells how often a clone was seen (once, few, many) or the class of an expanded clone, and some rows leave it out.

v_gene: TRBV19; j_gene: TRBJ2-6; abundance: .; d_gene: .; CDR3aa: CASSKQGAPSGANVLTF; CDR3nt: TGTGCCAGTAGTAAACAGGGAGCTCCGTCTGGGGCCAACGTCCTGACTTTC
v_gene: TRBV11-1; j_gene: TRBJ2-1; abundance: .; d_gene: TRBD2; CDR3aa: CASSLDLAGDPRGQFF; CDR3nt: TGTGCCAGCAGCTTAGACTTAGCGGGAGACCCAAGAGGGCAGTTCTTC
v_gene: TRBV6-1; j_gene: TRBJ2-1; abundance: .; d_gene: .; CDR3aa: CASSEEKGGGSYNEQFF; CDR3nt: TGTGCCAGCAGTGAAGAAAAGGGTGGGGGCTCCTACAATGAGCAGTTCTTC
v_gene: TRBV28; j_gene: TRBJ2-7; abundance: .; d_gene: TRBD1; CDR3aa: CASSLDRGSYEQYF; CDR3nt: TGTGCCAGCAGCTTGGACAGGGGCTCCTACGAGCAGTACTTC
v_gene: TRBV18; j_gene: TRBJ1-1; abundance: .; d_gene: .; CDR3aa: CASSHSGYQMNTEAFF; CDR3nt: TGTGCCAGCTCACATTCGGGTTATCAGATGAACACTGAAGCTTTCTTT
v_gene: TRBV2; j_gene: TRBJ1-2; abundance: few; d_gene: TRBD1; CDR3aa: CASSPLRGQGARYGYTF; CDR3nt: TGTGCCAGCAGTCCCCTCAGGGGACAGGGGGCGCGGTATGGCTACACCTTC
v_gene: TRBV5-1; j_gene: TRBJ1-2; abundance: once; d_gene: TRBD1; CDR3aa: CASPGGGQVSFFYGYTF; CDR3nt: TGCGCCAGCCCCGGTGGGGGACAGGTAAGCTTTTTCTATGGCTACACCTTC
v_gene: TRBV5-1; j_gene: TRBJ2-1; abundance: .; d_gene: .; CDR3aa: CASSLDSLRYEQFF; CDR3nt: TGCGCCAGCAGCTTGGATTCCTTACGCTATGAGCAGTTCTTC
v_gene: TRBV7-2; j_gene: TRBJ2-1; abundance: once; d_gene: .; CDR3aa: CASSLRGPGEAQFF; CDR3nt: TGTGCCAGCAGCTTACGAGGGCCGGGAGAGGCGCAGTTCTTC
v_gene: TRBV2; j_gene: TRBJ1-1; abundance: .; d_gene: .; CDR3aa: CASKILDISNTEAFF; CDR3nt: TGTGCCAGCAAGATACTGGACATTTCGAACACTGAAGCTTTCTTT